This paragraph reports one T cell receptor (beta chain). Its target is unknown. The entry originates in a study of shared clonotypes between healthy human individuals. Turning to the study itself: Aged between 18 and 49, the donors were a couple of women and a few men. Overall study findings and caveats: A limitation of the genetic and exposure-history diversity represented arose from few donors. Non-shared clonotypes had lower generation probabilities than those shared by all four donors.

Several immunoSEQ plates held equal portions of the genomic DNA taken from each subset. The method was immunoSEQ multiplex PCR; TCRdb's version includes in-frame clones alone and lacks a portion of them. The sample yields 1.4 million to 1.5 million clones, 95% to 97% seen once. This CDR3 is built from 14 residues. Germline values: CDR1 SQVTM, CDR2 ANQGSEA. V shed 1 base, J shed 4 bases, and the junction held 6 bases outside the gene matches. The chain joins TRBV29-1 to TRBJ2-7, with 8 bases aligning to TRBD1. Sample: naive CD4+ T cells sorted from blood. The subset here: CD45RA+ positively selected. This receptor was taken from a man younger than 40 in good health. Written as DNA, the CDR3 is TGCAGCGTTGAAGGCGGGACAGGAATTTACGAGCAGTACTTC. Amino acids: CSVEGGTGIYEQYF.